This entry describes one TCR beta chain. This sample is part of a study of control samples from healthy donors and cancer patients. The germline V gene has CDR1 MNHEY and CDR2 SVGAGI. Trimming stripped 3 bases from V and 2 bases from J, with 11 bases between. The CDR3 extends over 15 amino acids. The protocol was immunoSEQ multiplex PCR, while the TCRdb copy is restricted to in-frame clones and leaves out a portion. The table lists about 84,000 clones, about 79% of them singletons. Material for sequencing was PBMCs. This receptor was taken from a man aged 55 to 70 with head and neck cancer. This chain joins TRBV6-5 and TRBJ1-5; unclear D gene. The CDR3 DNA sequence: TGTGCCAGCAGTTATAGTCAGTTCGGCAATCAGCCCCAGCATTTT. Encoded protein: CASSYSQFGNQPQHF.